A selection of T cell receptor beta chains follows, all from one sample in a study of shared clonotypes between healthy human individuals. Profiling relied on immunoSEQ multiplex PCR, and the TCRdb table lists in-frame clones only, not all of them. The repertoire includes roughly 170,000 clones, over 50% of them detected once, and about 9.4% sits in the top ten. The sequencing sample was made of memory CD4+ T cells sorted from blood. These receptors all stem from a man younger than 45 in good health. The conserved cysteine and the conserved F or W are not part of the CDR3 here.

>TRBJ1-1|TRBV29-1
SGVQGPYTEAF
>TRBJ2-7|TRBV28
ASSSKRAPN
>TRBJ1-5|TRBV6-6
ASSLRDSNQPQH
>TRBJ2-3|TRBV4-2
ASSQGEGDTDTQY
>TRBJ2-1|TRBV6-6
ASSFRTGAGYEQF
>TRBJ1-4|TRBV18
ASSPYTGTVNAELF
>TRBJ2-7|TRBV10-1
ASSASLEGMYEQY
>TRBJ2-1|TRBV30
AWSIRQSIAYNEQF
>TRBJ2-1|TRBV5-1
ASSLEGFAQF
>TRBJ2-7|TRBV6-6
ASSAPSTYEQY
>TRBJ2-5|TRBV25-1
ASSGTGTGGRKEETQY
>TRBJ2-5|TRBV11-2
ASSPNTGVRETQY
>TRBJ2-1|TRBV5-1
ASSLNRGGNEQF
>TRBJ1-5|TRBV5-5
ASSIVGQPQH
>TRBJ1-1|TRBV7-8
ASSLGRLNTEAF
>TRBJ1-4|TRBV2
ASNDRVGNEKLF
>TRBJ1-5|TRBV7-2
ASSLVSHRAQPQH
>TRBJ2-5|TRBV29-1
SADRGGEETQY
>TRBJ2-3|TRBV19
ASSPRLAGEWKVADTQY
>TRBJ2-1|TRBV9
ASSRAGQNEQF
>TRBJ2-2|TRBV14
ASSHYARNTGELF
>TRBJ1-5|TRBV7-2
ASSSQGGGQPQH
>TRBJ2-3|TRBV28
ASIGGTSGPNTQY